The 9 T cell receptor beta chains below were found in one sample sequenced in a study of cytomegalovirus exposure and HLA in healthy donors. The PCR used 60 Vbeta and 13 Jbeta primers. Some clones are missing from TCRdb's copy, which holds only in-frame ones; the method was immunoSEQ multiplex PCR. The sample has 90,000 to 95,000 clones, 70% to 90% seen once; the top ten hold roughly 2%. The sample taken for sequencing was PBMCs. The receptors here all came from a man between 18 and 35 years old in good health and CMV-seronegative.

This clone has a single count. This chain joins TRBV11-2 and TRBJ1-2; the D gene is possibly TRBD1 (6 bases). This CDR3 is built from 13 residues. Germline loops: CDR1 SGHAT, CDR2 FQNNGV. The V end lost 1 base, the J end lost 7 bases, and 10 bases lay between the germline ends. The chain's CDR3 is CASSLAGHPGYTF. The CDR3, as DNA: TGTGCCAGCAGCTTAGCGGGACACCCTGGCTACACCTTC.

The CDR3 nucleotides are TGCGCCAGCAGCTGGCGGACATTGAAGGGGTCGGACACCGGGGAGCTGTTTTTT. It specifies CASSWRTLKGSDTGELFF. The J gene is TRBJ2-2, the V gene TRBV5-1; possible D gene TRBD1, 5 bases. V was shortened by 3 bases and J by 3 bases, with 21 bases between the two germline ends. The CDR3 sequence is 18 residues long. Looked up from germline, CDR1 is SGHRS and CDR2 is YFSETQ.

The V gene is TRBV2, the J gene TRBJ2-7; TRBD2 matches at 8 bases. Germline assignment: CDR1 SNHLY and CDR2 FYNNEI. This CDR3 has 14 residues. J gave up 7 bases and V 2 bases, and 7 bases lay outside the gene matches. CDR3 sequence reads: CASSELRGEREQYF. The CDR3, as DNA: TGTGCCAGCAGTGAATTGCGGGGGGAACGAGAGCAGTACTTC.

The V call is TRBV7-9, the J call TRBJ1-5; 8 bases are shared with TRBD1. The CDR3 contains 14 residues. Trimming at V came to 4 bases and at J to 7 bases, leaving 6 bases not matched to a gene. CDR1 is SEHNR, CDR2 FQNEAQ, per germline (reference sequence). CDR3 residues: CASSSQGGSQPQHF. In DNA form, the CDR3 reads TGTGCCAGCAGCTCACAGGGGGGTAGCCAGCCCCAGCATTTT.

This clone was observed once. V usage is TRBV11-2 and J usage is TRBJ1-2; D not resolved. Germline-derived CDR1 and CDR2 are SGHAT and FQNNGV. The CDR3 covers 13 residues. V was trimmed by 0 bases and J by 1 base, leaving 3 bases between them. The CDR3 bases are TGTGCCAGCAGCTTAGACGGTAACTATGGCTACACCTTC. Translated: CASSLDGNYGYTF.

The chain employs TRBV6-5 and TRBJ1-5, with TRBD1 matching over 8 bases. This CDR3 spans 15 amino acids. CDR1 MNHEY and CDR2 SVGAGI come from the germline V gene. J lost 6 bases, V lost 5 bases, and 9 bases had no gene match. The CDR3: CASSAAQGGVQPQHF. Here the CDR3 DNA reads TGTGCCAGCAGTGCCGCACAGGGGGGAGTTCAGCCCCAGCATTTT.

This clone was seen a single time. The chain uses TRBV27 and TRBJ2-7; 11 bases fit TRBD2. Germline CDR1 and CDR2: MNHEY and SMNVEV (reference sequence). The V and J ends lost 2 bases and 3 bases, in that order; junction bases with no gene match: 6. This CDR3 region has 16 residues. The CDR3 nucleotides read TGTGCCAGCAGTTTAAGGGGGACTAGCGGACTCTACGAGCAGTACTTC. Translating gives CASSLRGTSGLYEQYF.

This chain joins TRBV6-1 and TRBJ2-5, with 8 positions matching TRBD1. Losses at the gene ends were 5 bases for V and 5 bases for J; bases not matched to a gene: 10. The germline V gene has CDR1 MNHNS and CDR2 SASEGT. The CDR3 covers 15 residues. CDR3 in DNA: TGTGCCAGCAGTTTCACAGGGGGAAGTGACGAGACCCAGTACTTC. Its protein product is CASSFTGGSDETQYF.

The CDR3 DNA reads TGTGCCAGCAGTAGTACAGAGAACACTGAAGCTTTCTTT. Translating it yields CASSSTENTEAFF. This rearrangement joins TRBV6-1 to TRBJ1-1; D gene unclear. V was pared by 5 bases and J by 1 base, with 8 bases between. CDR3 size: 13 residues. Germline CDR1 MNHNS, CDR2 SASEGT.